This T cell receptor (beta chain) was sequenced during a study of T cells in Graves' hyperthyroidism and ophthalmopathy. Study conclusions and caveats: Blood shared most expanded thyroid clonotypes above 0.001.

The CDR3 covers 13 residues. Germline CDR1 is SQVTM and CDR2 is ANQGSEA. Trimming stripped 5 bases from V and 4 bases from J, with 11 bases between. Researchers took RNA transcripts and amplified the TCR beta CDR3 regions from them. The HTBI primer set served for first-round RT-PCR of the TCR CDR3. TCRdb used MiXCR to reprocess the multiplex PCR reads, holding one entry per CDR3 protein. The table includes 450,000 to 700,000 distinct CDR3 sequences, 46% detected once. At least ten counts were recorded for this clonotype. The target antigen is unknown. The origin of this receptor is an adult woman with Graves' disease, either hyperthyroidism or ophthalmopathy (not recorded which). The specimen was peripheral blood or thyroid tissue (not recorded which). The J gene is TRBJ1-4, the V gene TRBV29-1, with a tentative D call TRBD1 (5 bases). DNA of the CDR3: TGCAGCGTTAGGGACGGCCTTAATGAAAAACTGTTTTTT. Translation gives CSVRDGLNEKLFF.